The 3 T cell receptor beta chains below all came from one sample that was sequenced in a study of low-dose radiotherapy and immunotherapy resistance in tumors. Time point denoted: before trial treatment. cDNA synthesis used a TRAV/TRBV-specific primer set for both chains. Both a constant-region primer and a V-primer adapter served to amplify TCRs across 20 PCR cycles. MiXCR, applied by TCRdb to the reads, yields one record per CDR3 protein. Seen here are around 76,000 distinct CDR3 sequences, around 30% observed once, and the top ten hold around 10%. Sequencing used PBMCs, obtained before treatment. The source is a female donor with ovarian cancer.

Comments on this clonotype: This is likely an artifact of a read error, given a far larger clone one base away. This chain uses TRBV6-1 with TRBJ2-7; D possibly corresponds to TRBD1 (5 bases). The CDR3 contains 13 residues. The V gene's germline CDR1 is MNHNS and CDR2 SASEGT. Trimming cost V 4 bases and J 3 bases, with 10 bases left between them. CDR3 nucleotides: TGTGCCAGCAGTGGAGGACATTTCTACGAGCAGTACTTC. This gives the protein CASSGGHFYEQYF.

V is TRBV15 and J is TRBJ2-3; D ambiguous. V lost 0 bases and J lost 6, with 10 bases in between. Looked up from germline, CDR1 is LNHNV and CDR2 is YYDKDF (reference sequence). The CDR3 runs 14 residues. The CDR3: CATSRDRGLDTQYF. Written as DNA, the CDR3 is TGTGCCACCAGCAGAGATCGTGGGTTGGATACGCAGTATTTT.

This clonotype has a count of ten or more. The rearrangement joins TRBV30 to TRBJ2-2, with 9 positions matching TRBD2. The germline CDR1 and CDR2 sequences are GTSNPN and SVGIG (reference sequence). V lost 3 bases, J lost 4 bases, and 18 bases stayed unmatched. This CDR3 is 19 amino acids long. The CDR3 DNA reads as TGTGCCTGGAGCCCAAACGGGCGCGGGGGGGCCCGGGGCACCGGGGAGCTGTTTTTT. This sequence encodes CAWSPNGRGGARGTGELFF.